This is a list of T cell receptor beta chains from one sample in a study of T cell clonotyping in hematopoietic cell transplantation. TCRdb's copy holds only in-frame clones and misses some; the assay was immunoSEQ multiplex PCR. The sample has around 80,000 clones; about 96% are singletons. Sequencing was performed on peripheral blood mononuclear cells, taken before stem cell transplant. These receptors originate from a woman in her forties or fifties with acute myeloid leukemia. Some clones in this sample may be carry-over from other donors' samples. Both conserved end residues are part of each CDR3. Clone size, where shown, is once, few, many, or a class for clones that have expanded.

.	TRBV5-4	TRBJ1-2	CASSFPGQVYGYTF
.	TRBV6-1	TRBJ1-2	CAIETGLSNYGYTF
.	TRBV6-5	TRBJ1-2	CASTETATKYGYTF
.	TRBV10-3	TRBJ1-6	CAISELEGDSPLHF
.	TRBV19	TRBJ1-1	CASSMNGPMNTEAFF
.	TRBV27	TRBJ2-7	CASSLFAGAREQYF
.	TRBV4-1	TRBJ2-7	CASSQVRGTFYEQYF
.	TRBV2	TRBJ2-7	CASTRDRGIHEQYF
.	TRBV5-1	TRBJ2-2	CASSSTRTGARGTGELFF
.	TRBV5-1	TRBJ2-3	CASSLAASTQYF
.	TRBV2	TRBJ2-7	CASSEHYEQYF
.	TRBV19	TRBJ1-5	CARRQVLSNQPQHF
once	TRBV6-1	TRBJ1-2	CASTLTEYTNYGYTF
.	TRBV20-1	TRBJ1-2	CSARDPGGYTF
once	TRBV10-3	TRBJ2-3	CAISESPSSTDTQYF
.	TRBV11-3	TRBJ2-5	CASSLGLAGRETQYF
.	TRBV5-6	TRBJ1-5	CASSIINRSNQPQHF
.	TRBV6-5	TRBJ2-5	CASSYLETQYF
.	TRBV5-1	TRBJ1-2	CASSGQGEGNYGYTF
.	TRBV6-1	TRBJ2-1	CASSELVAGDEQFF
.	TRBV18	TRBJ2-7	CASSPGQGISYEQYF
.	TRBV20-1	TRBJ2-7	CSARGAYEQYF
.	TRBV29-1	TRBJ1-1	CSARPGSAEAFF
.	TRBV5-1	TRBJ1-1	CASSYSTGVRATEAFF
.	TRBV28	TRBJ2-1	CASKFPGLAGGYEQFF
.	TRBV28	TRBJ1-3	CASSFGGRELSSGNTIYF